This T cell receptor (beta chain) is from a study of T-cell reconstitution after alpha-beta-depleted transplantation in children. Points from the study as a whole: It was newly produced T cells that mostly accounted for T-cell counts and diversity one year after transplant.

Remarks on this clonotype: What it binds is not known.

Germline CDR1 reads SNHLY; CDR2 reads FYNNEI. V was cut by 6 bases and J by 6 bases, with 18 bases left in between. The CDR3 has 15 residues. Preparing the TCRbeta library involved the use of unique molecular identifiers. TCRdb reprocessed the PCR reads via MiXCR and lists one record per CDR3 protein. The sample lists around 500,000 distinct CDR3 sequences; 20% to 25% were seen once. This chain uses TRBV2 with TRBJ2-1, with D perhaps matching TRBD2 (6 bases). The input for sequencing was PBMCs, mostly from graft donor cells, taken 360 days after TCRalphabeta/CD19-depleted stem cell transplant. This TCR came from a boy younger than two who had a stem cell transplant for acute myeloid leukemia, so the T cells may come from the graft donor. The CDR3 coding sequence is TGTGCCAGCAGAACGACTAGGACGTTAGGCAATGAGCAGTTCTTC. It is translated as CASRTTRTLGNEQFF.